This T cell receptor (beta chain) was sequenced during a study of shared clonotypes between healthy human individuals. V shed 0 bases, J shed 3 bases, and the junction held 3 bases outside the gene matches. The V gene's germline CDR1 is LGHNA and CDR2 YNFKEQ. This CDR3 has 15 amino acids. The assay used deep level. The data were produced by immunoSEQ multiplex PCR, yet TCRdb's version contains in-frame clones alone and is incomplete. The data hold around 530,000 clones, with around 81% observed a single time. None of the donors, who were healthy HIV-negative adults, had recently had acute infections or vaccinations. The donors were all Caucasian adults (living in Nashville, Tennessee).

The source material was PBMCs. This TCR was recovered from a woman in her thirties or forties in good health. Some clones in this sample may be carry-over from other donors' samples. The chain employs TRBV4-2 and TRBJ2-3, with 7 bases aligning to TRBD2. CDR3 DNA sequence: TGTGCCAGCAGCCAAGAGCGGGAGTGGACAGATACGCAGTATTTT. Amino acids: CASSQEREWTDTQYF.